The clone carrying this TCR beta chain was counted only a few times. TCR beta libraries were made by quantitative 5'-RACE with molecular barcodes. MiXCR, applied by TCRdb to the 5' RACE reads, yields one record per CDR3 protein. The sample records roughly 150,000 distinct CDR3 sequences, roughly 34% being singletons. These data originate in a study of CD8 T cells in ankylosing spondylitis. This sequence was found in a male donor with ankylosing spondylitis. The specimen sequenced was synovial fluid, either unsorted or a sorted T cell fraction (not recorded which).

The CDR3 DNA follows: TGTGCCACCAGTGACCTTGGGGAAGGACCGATGAACACTGAAGCTTTCTTT. It is translated as CATSDLGEGPMNTEAFF. The chain combines TRBV24-1 with TRBJ1-1; D unresolved. Germline V lookup: CDR1 KGHDR, CDR2 SFDVKD. The V end lost 4 bases, the J end lost 0 bases, and 17 bases lay between the germline ends. The CDR3 has 17 residues.